The 7 T cell receptor beta chains below were found in one sample sequenced in a study of blood T cells in healthy people across ages. Through a sample-barcoded 5' primer and a J-beta primer mix, a second PCR was run for roughly 6 to 11 cycles. TCRdb independently ran MiXCR on the 5' RACE reads; one entry per CDR3 protein. The sample carries nearly 1 million distinct CDR3 sequences, around 54% recorded once. Sequenced input: blood. These receptors were taken from a woman in her sixties or seventies in good health.

The chain carries TRBV6-2 or TRBV6-3 and TRBJ2-3, with a tentative D call TRBD2 (6 bases). This CDR3 is 15 amino acids long. The germline V gene has CDR1 MNHEY and CDR2 SVGEGT. The V gene lost 6 bases and the J gene lost 3 bases, with 16 bases spanning the gap. CDR3 region: CASSLGPGVTDTQYF. In DNA, the CDR3 is TGTGCCAGCAGCCTCGGACCGGGAGTGACAGATACGCAGTATTTT.

V and J are TRBV27 and TRBJ2-3; D not resolved. The V end lost 5 bases, the J end lost 6 bases, and 9 bases lay between the germline ends. Germline lookup yields CDR1 MNHEY and CDR2 SMNVEV (reference sequence). This CDR3 spans 12 amino acids. CDR3 region: CASSVGSDTQYF. CDR3 nucleotide sequence: TGTGCCAGCAGTGTGGGGTCCGATACGCAGTATTTT.

The chain recombines TRBV7-2 with TRBJ2-7; 7 bases line up with TRBD1. The CDR3 runs to 17 residues. The germline V gene has CDR1 SGHTA and CDR2 FQGNSA. V was clipped by 1 base and J by 0 bases; unmatched bases: 9. CDR3 residues: CASSLGIGTAYSYEQYF. The CDR3 bases are TGTGCCAGCAGCTTAGGAATCGGGACAGCCTACTCCTACGAGCAGTACTTC. Full variable domain (remainder filled in from reference TRBV7-2 and TRBJ2-7): GAGVSQSPSNKVTEKGKDVELRCDPISGHTALYWYRQSLGQGLEFLIYFQGNSAPDKSGLPSDRFSAERTGGSVSTLTIQRTQQEDSAVYLCASSLGIGTAYSYEQYFGPGTRLTVT.

The genes are TRBV10-3 and TRBJ2-6; no reliable D call. The CDR3 loop spans 13 amino acids. Germline V gene sequence: CDR1 ENHRY, CDR2 SYGVKD. V was shortened by 7 bases and J by 2 bases, with 6 bases between the two germline ends. This chain's CDR3 is CAIMLAGANVLTF. The CDR3 DNA reads as TGTGCCATCATGTTGGCTGGGGCCAACGTCCTGACTTTC.

The chain joins TRBV20-1 to TRBJ2-7, with TRBD2 matching 9 bases. The junction had 3 bases not matched to a gene; V was cut back by 6 bases and J by 0 bases. The CDR3 contains 13 residues. CDR1 is DFQATT, CDR2 SNEGSKA, per germline (reference sequence). The CDR3 DNA follows: TGCAGTGCAGAGCGGGAGGTCTCCTACGAGCAGTACTTC. Translating gives CSAEREVSYEQYF.

This clonotype was counted only a few times. The chain is built from TRBV29-1 and TRBJ2-7; perhaps TRBD2 as D (6 bases). The CDR3 is 14 residues long. CDR1 and CDR2 (germline): SQVTM, ANQGSEA. V dropped 7 bases and J dropped 2 bases, with 18 bases sitting between them. CDR3 region: CSGQSVADPYEQYF. The CDR3 coding sequence is TGCAGCGGCCAATCGGTAGCGGACCCCTACGAGCAGTACTTC.

V and J are TRBV20-1 and TRBJ2-3, with TRBD2 matching over 11 bases. CDR3 length: 15 residues. After removal of 6 bases from V and 4 bases from J, the junction contained 9 bases not matched to a gene. CDR1 is DFQATT, CDR2 SNEGSKA, per germline (reference sequence). The CDR3 protein is CSALAGGPGADTQYF. The CDR3 nucleotides are TGCAGTGCGTTAGCGGGAGGGCCTGGAGCAGATACGCAGTATTTT.